This T cell receptor (beta chain) is from a study of blood T cell repertoires in COVID-19. In the study overall: Spain, Italy and the United States supplied samples that represented acute and convalescent COVID-19. Nucleic acid was either cDNA or gDNA, and it came from T cells, B-cell-depleted T cells, or PBMCs.

Authors' methods: Quantification of nucleated cells was approximated via reference gene primer amplification. Measured with immunoSEQ multiplex PCR; TCRdb has only the in-frame clones, and not every one. Clonal size and the V and J genes are those of that table, whereas D and trimming came from the DNA. Found here are roughly 72,000 clones, under 90% of them singletons; the top ten hold about 2.5%. The CDR3 has 16 amino acids. Germline CDR1 SGHDT, CDR2 YYEEEE. V lost 0 bases, J lost 9 bases, and 12 bases stayed unmatched. The rearrangement links TRBV5-6 to TRBJ1-5; 7 bases are a match to TRBD1. Sequenced sample: peripheral blood. The receptor was derived from a human donor in a cohort sampled during active COVID-19. This CDR3 is CASSLGPKDRSGPQHF. The CDR3 coding sequence is TGTGCCAGCAGCTTGGGACCGAAGGACAGGTCAGGGCCCCAGCATTTT.